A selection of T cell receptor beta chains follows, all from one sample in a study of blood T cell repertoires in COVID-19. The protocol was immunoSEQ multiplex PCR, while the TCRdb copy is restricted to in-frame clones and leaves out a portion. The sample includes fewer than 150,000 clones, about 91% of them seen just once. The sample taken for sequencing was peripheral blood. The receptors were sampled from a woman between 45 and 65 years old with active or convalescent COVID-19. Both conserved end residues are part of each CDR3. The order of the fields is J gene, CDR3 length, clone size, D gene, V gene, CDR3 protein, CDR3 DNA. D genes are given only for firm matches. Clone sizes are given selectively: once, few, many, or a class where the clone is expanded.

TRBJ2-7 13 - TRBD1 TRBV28 CASTQQGGYEQYF TGTGCCAGCACCCAACAGGGGGGCTACGAGCAGTACTTC
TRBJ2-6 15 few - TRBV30 CAWSSSLSGANVLTF TGTGCCTGGAGTTCCAGTCTCTCTGGGGCCAACGTCCTGACTTTC
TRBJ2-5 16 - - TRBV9 CASSGDTGQLQETQYF TGTGCCAGCAGCGGGGATACGGGACAACTCCAAGAGACCCAGTACTTC
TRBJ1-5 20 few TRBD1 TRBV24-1 CATSESPWRGTGDSNQPQHF TGTGCCACCAGTGAGTCCCCCTGGCGTGGGACAGGAGACAGCAATCAGCCCCAGCATTTT
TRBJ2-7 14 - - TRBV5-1 CASSWSSGDYEQYF TGCGCCAGCAGCTGGAGCTCGGGGGACTACGAGCAGTACTTC
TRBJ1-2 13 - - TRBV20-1 CSASSGDRYGYTF TGCAGTGCTAGTTCAGGGGATAGGTATGGCTACACCTTC
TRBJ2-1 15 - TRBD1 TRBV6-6 CASSYPGQGANEQFF TGTGCCAGCAGTTATCCGGGACAGGGGGCAAATGAGCAGTTCTTC
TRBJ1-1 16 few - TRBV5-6 CASSLAWGRGFTEAFF TGTGCCAGCAGCTTGGCCTGGGGAAGGGGATTCACTGAAGCTTTCTTT
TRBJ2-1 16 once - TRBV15 CATSRDLGGSYNEQFF TGTGCCACCAGCAGAGATCTGGGGGGCTCCTACAATGAGCAGTTCTTC
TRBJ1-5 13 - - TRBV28 CASSFGGRQPQHF TGTGCCAGCAGTTTCGGGGGTAGGCAGCCCCAGCATTTT
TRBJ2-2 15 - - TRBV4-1 CASSQTPGNTGELFF TGCGCCAGCAGCCAAACTCCAGGGAACACCGGGGAGCTGTTTTTT
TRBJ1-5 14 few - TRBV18 CASSPFGSNQPQHF TGTGCCAGCTCACCATTCGGGAGCAATCAGCCCCAGCATTTT
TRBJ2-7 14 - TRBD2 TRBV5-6 CASSLEREGPEQYF TGTGCCAGCAGCTTGGAGCGGGAGGGCCCCGAGCAGTACTTC
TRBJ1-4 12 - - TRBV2 CASKADNEKLFF TGTGCCAGCAAAGCGGATAATGAAAAACTGTTTTTT
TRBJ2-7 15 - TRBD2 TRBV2 CASSVGLREGFEQYF TGTGCCAGCAGTGTAGGCCTCCGGGAGGGGTTCGAGCAGTACTTC
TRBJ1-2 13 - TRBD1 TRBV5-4 CASSFGDRVIYTF TGTGCCAGCAGCTTTGGGGACAGGGTGATCTACACCTTC
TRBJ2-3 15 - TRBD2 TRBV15 CATSRDGLAADTQYF TGTGCCACCAGCAGAGATGGACTAGCAGCAGATACGCAGTATTTT
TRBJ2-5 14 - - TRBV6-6 CASLVNSPQETQYF TGTGCCAGCCTGGTCAACAGCCCCCAAGAGACCCAGTACTTC
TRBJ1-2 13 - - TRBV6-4 CASRPGLNYGYTF TGTGCCAGCAGACCAGGCCTTAACTATGGCTACACCTTC
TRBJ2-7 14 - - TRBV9 CASSVEGSSYEQYF TGTGCCAGCAGCGTAGAAGGGAGCTCCTACGAGCAGTACTTC
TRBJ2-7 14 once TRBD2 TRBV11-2 CASSTRLAKWEQYF TGTGCCAGCAGCACCCGACTAGCGAAATGGGAGCAGTACTTC
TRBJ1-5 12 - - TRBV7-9 CASSPSGGPQHF TGTGCCAGCAGCCCCTCGGGAGGGCCCCAGCATTTT
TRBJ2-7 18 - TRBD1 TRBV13 CASSLARGSGTGGDEQYF TGTGCCAGCAGCTTAGCTCGGGGGTCGGGGACAGGCGGCGACGAGCAGTACTTC
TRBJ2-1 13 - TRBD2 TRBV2 CAGSTGTTNEQFF TGTGCCGGCAGTACCGGGACTACCAATGAGCAGTTCTTC
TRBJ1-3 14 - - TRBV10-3 CAIRDSRSGNTIYF TGTGCCATCAGAGACAGCCGCTCTGGAAACACCATATATTTT
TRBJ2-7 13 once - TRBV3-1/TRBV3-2 CASSQGRGHEQYF TGTGCCAGCAGCCAGGGCAGGGGTCACGAGCAGTACTTC
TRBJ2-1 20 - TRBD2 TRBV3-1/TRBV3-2 CASSQGRGASGRVRDNEQFF TGTGCCAGCAGCCAAGGGAGAGGGGCTAGCGGGAGGGTAAGGGACAATGAGCAGTTCTTC
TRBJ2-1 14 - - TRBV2 CASMLRPSYNEQFF TGTGCCAGCATGTTGCGGCCTTCCTACAATGAGCAGTTCTTC
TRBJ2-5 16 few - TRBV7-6 CASSPGRGRGGETQYF TGTGCCAGCAGCCCCGGCAGGGGGCGGGGGGGAGAGACCCAGTACTTC
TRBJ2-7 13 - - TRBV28 CASSFDLTGEQYF TGTGCCAGCAGTTTCGACCTCACAGGAGAGCAGTACTTC
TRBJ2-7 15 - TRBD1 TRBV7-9 CASSLFGTGAYEQYF TGTGCCAGCAGCTTATTCGGGACAGGGGCCTACGAGCAGTACTTC
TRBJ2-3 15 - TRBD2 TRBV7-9 CASSLGLAGADTQYF TGTGCCAGCAGCTTAGGACTAGCGGGAGCAGATACGCAGTATTTT
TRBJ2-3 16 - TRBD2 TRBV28 CASSSKTSGSRDTQYF TGTGCCAGCAGTTCAAAGACTAGCGGGAGTCGAGATACGCAGTATTTT
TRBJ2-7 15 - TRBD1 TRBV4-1 CASSQDRDRIYEQYF TGCGCCAGCAGCCAAGACCGGGACAGGATCTACGAGCAGTACTTC
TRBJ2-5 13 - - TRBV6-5 CASGRREEETQYF TGTGCCAGCGGCCGACGGGAAGAAGAGACCCAGTACTTC
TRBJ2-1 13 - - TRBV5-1 CASSSDKLVTQFF TGCGCCAGCAGCTCGGATAAACTAGTCACGCAGTTCTTC
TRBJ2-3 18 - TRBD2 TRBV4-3 CASSQALGVGRGTDTQYF TGCGCCAGCAGCCAAGCTCTTGGTGTCGGGAGGGGGACAGATACGCAGTATTTT
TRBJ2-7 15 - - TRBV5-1 CASSPAPTGTYEQYF TGCGCCAGCAGCCCTGCCCCGACTGGCACCTACGAGCAGTACTTC
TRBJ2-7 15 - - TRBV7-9 CASSPRDETPYEQYF TGTGCCAGCAGCCCTAGAGACGAAACCCCATACGAGCAGTACTTC
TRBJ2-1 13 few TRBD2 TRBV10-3 CANLGLADNEQFF TGTGCCAACCTGGGACTAGCGGACAATGAGCAGTTCTTC
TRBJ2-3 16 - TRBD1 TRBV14 CASSQGTGEWTDTQYF TGTGCCAGCAGCCAAGGGACAGGGGAGTGGACAGATACGCAGTATTTT
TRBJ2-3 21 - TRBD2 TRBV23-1 CASSQPQNNGLAGVSTDTQYF TGCGCCAGCAGTCAACCCCAAAATAACGGACTAGCGGGGGTGAGCACAGATACGCAGTATTTT
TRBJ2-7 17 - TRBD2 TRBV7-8 CASSLTIGGRHTYEQYF TGTGCCAGCAGCTTAACGATTGGCGGGAGGCATACCTACGAGCAGTACTTC
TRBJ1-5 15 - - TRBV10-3 CAIRREGGSNQPQHF TGTGCCATCCGCAGGGAGGGTGGAAGCAATCAGCCCCAGCATTTT
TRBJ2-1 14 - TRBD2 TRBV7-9 CASSSLVGGHEQFF TGTGCCAGCAGCTCCCTAGTGGGAGGGCATGAGCAGTTCTTC
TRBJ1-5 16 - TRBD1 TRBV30 CAWSIPGTGGNQPQHF TGTGCCTGGAGTATCCCGGGGACAGGGGGCAATCAGCCCCAGCATTTT
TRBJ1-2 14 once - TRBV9 CASTSKKGGYGYTF TGTGCCAGCACCTCAAAAAAGGGGGGGTATGGCTACACCTTC
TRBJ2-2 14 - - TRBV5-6 CASSLEGRDGELFF TGTGCCAGCAGCTTGGAAGGGCGGGACGGGGAGCTGTTTTTT
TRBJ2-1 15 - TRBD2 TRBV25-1 CASRRTSGRTNEQFF TGTGCCAGCAGAAGGACTAGCGGGAGGACCAATGAGCAGTTCTTC
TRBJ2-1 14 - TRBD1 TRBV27 CASSLTGAANEQFF TGTGCCAGCAGTTTAACAGGGGCGGCAAATGAGCAGTTCTTC